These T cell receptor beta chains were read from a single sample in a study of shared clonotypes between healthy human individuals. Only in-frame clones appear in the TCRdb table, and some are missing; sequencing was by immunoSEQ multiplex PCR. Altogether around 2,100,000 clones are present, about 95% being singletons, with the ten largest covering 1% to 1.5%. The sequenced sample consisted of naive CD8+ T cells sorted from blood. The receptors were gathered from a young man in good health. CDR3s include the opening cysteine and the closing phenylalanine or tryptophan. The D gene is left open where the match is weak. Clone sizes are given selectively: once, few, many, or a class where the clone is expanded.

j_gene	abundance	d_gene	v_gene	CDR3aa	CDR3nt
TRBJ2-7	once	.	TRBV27	CASSSDMRGYEQYF	TGTGCCAGCAGTTCCGACATGCGGGGCTACGAGCAGTACTTC
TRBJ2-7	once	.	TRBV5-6	CASSPGPSSYEQYF	TGTGCCAGCAGCCCCGGCCCCAGCTCCTACGAGCAGTACTTC
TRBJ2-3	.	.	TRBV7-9	CASSGGDLPDTQYF	TGTGCCAGTTCCGGGGGCGACCTCCCAGATACGCAGTATTTT
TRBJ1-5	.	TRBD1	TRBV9	CASSPGGSINQPQHF	TGTGCCAGCAGCCCAGGGGGCAGTATCAATCAGCCCCAGCATTTT
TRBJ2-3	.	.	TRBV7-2	CASSLLTDTQYF	TGTGCCAGCAGCTTGTTGACAGATACGCAGTATTTT
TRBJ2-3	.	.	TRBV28	CASSFTGGADTQYF	TGTGCCAGCAGTTTTACAGGAGGAGCAGATACGCAGTATTTT
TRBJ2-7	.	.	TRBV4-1	CASSQLDSTGSYEQYF	TGCGCCAGCAGCCAACTTGACAGTACCGGTTCCTACGAGCAGTACTTC
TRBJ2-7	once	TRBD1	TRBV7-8	CASSLHAGQGYEQYF	TGTGCCAGCAGCTTACATGCGGGACAGGGCTACGAGCAGTACTTC
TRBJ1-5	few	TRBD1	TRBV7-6	CASSSPDRESQPQHF	TGTGCCAGCAGCTCCCCGGACAGGGAATCTCAGCCCCAGCATTTT
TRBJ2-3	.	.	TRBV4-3	CASSQERSGAGSTDTQYF	TGCGCCAGCAGCCAAGAACGTTCTGGGGCAGGAAGCACAGATACGCAGTATTTT
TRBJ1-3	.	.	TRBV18	CASSPSSDSGGNTIYF	TGTGCCAGCTCACCATCTTCCGACAGTGGTGGAAACACCATATATTTT
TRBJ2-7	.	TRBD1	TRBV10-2	CASSELGQTYEQYF	TGCGCCAGCAGTGAGTTGGGACAGACCTACGAGCAGTACTTC
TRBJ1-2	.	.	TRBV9	CASSADKTFLEDGYTF	TGTGCCAGCAGCGCCGACAAGACGTTCCTAGAGGATGGCTACACCTTC
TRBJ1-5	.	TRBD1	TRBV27	CASSLAGQGKGSNQPQHF	TGTGCCAGCAGTTTGGCGGGACAGGGTAAAGGAAGCAATCAGCCCCAGCATTTT
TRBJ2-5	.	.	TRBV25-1	CASGRETQYF	TGTGCCAGCGGAAGAGAGACCCAGTACTTC
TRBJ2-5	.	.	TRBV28	CASRQLQKQETQYF	TGTGCCAGCAGGCAACTACAGAAACAAGAGACCCAGTACTTC
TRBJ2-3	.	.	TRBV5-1	CASSPGGGTSTDTQYF	TGCGCCAGCAGCCCCGGCGGCGGCACTAGCACAGATACGCAGTATTTT
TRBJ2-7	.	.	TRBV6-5	CASSYLAGSTHEQYF	TGTGCCAGCAGTTACTTAGCAGGTTCCACCCACGAGCAGTACTTC
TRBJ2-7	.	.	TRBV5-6	CASSLTGNEQYF	TGTGCCAGCAGCCTTACAGGGAACGAGCAGTACTTC
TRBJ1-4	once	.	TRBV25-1	CASSARADNEKLFF	TGTGCCAGCAGCGCGAGGGCCGACAATGAAAAACTGTTTTTT
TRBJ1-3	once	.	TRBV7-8	CASSLAPEGGSGNTIYF	TGTGCCAGCAGCTTAGCGCCAGAGGGAGGATCAGGAAACACCATATATTTT
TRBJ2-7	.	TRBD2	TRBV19	CASSPLAGSYEQYF	TGTGCCAGTAGTCCACTAGCGGGTTCCTACGAGCAGTACTTC
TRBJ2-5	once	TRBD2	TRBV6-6	CASSFSGGGNQETQYF	TGTGCCAGCAGTTTTAGTGGCGGGGGTAACCAAGAGACCCAGTACTTC
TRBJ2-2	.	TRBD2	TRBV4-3	CASSQGTSGRTGELFF	TGCGCCAGCAGCCAAGGGACTAGCGGGAGGACCGGGGAGCTGTTTTTT
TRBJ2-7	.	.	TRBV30	CAWSIGTYEQYF	TGTGCCTGGAGCATAGGGACCTACGAGCAGTACTTC
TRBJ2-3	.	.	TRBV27	CATTLLLGGTDTQYF	TGTGCCACTACCCTTCTATTGGGGGGCACGGATACGCAGTATTTT